Listed below are T cell receptor beta chains from one sample, sequenced in a study of T cells after yellow fever vaccination. TCRdb redid the calling of the 5' RACE reads with MiXCR, one entry per CDR3 protein. The sample includes approximately 550,000 distinct CDR3 sequences, approximately 13% of them seen just once. The specimen was PBMCs, collected on the day of the yellow fever booster vaccination. Source of these receptors: a young man who received the YFV17D yellow fever vaccine. Both conserved end residues are part of each CDR3. D genes are given only for firm matches. For some rows the clone size is stated as once, few or many, or as a class when expanded; others skip it.

V gene,D gene,J gene,clone size,CDR3 DNA,CDR3 protein
TRBV7-2,TRBD2,TRBJ2-7,.,TGTGCCAGCAGCCATGGGGGGGTCTCCTACGAGCAGTACTTC,CASSHGGVSYEQYF
TRBV10-3,TRBD1,TRBJ2-3,many,TGTGCCATCAAACGGGACAGGGACACAGATACGCAGTATTTT,CAIKRDRDTDTQYF
TRBV2,TRBD2,TRBJ2-1,many,TGTGCCAGCAGTGAAGGGGCTAGCGGAGTCAATGAGCAGTTCTTC,CASSEGASGVNEQFF
TRBV11-2,.,TRBJ2-5,.,TGTGCCAGCAGCTTAGCAGGGGCGCGGGGCCAAGAGACCCAGTACTTC,CASSLAGARGQETQYF
TRBV5-8,.,TRBJ2-7,few,TGTGCCAGCAGCTCCCGGGGCGGGACGTACGAGCAGTACTTC,CASSSRGGTYEQYF
TRBV20-1,TRBD2,TRBJ2-7,.,TGCAGTGCTAGAGAACGGCTAGCGGGCTACGAGCAGTACTTC,CSARERLAGYEQYF
TRBV20-1,.,TRBJ2-7,few,TGCAGTGGGGAGAGCGGAGATCACTACGAGCAGTACTTC,CSGESGDHYEQYF
TRBV7-2,TRBD2,TRBJ2-5,.,TGTGCCAGCAGCTCAACGGGGGGGGTGGTCCAAGAGACCCAGTACTTC,CASSSTGGVVQETQYF
TRBV7-2,.,TRBJ1-5,many,TGTGCCAGCAGTTTAGTGGGCGGTAATCAGCCCCAGCATTTT,CASSLVGGNQPQHF
TRBV29-1,.,TRBJ2-7,.,TGCAGCGTCCGGGACTCCGCCTACGAGCAGTACTTC,CSVRDSAYEQYF
TRBV20-1,.,TRBJ1-1,many,TGCAGTGCCAACTCGGAGTGGATCACTGAAGCTTTCTTT,CSANSEWITEAFF
TRBV5-6,TRBD2,TRBJ2-1,many,TGTGCCAGCAGCTCCCTGGCGGGAGGGCCGAGGAATGAGCAGTTCTTC,CASSSLAGGPRNEQFF
TRBV7-2,TRBD2,TRBJ2-3,.,TGTGCCAGCAGCTTTATGGCGGGGGGCCAAGATACGCAGTATTTT,CASSFMAGGQDTQYF
TRBV9,TRBD2,TRBJ2-3,.,TGTGCCAGCAGCGAAGCCGGGACTATCCCCACAGATACGCAGTATTTT,CASSEAGTIPTDTQYF
TRBV6-2/TRBV6-3,.,TRBJ2-5,few,TGTGCCAGCAGTCGCATGCTAGCACCCCAAGAGACCCAGTACTTC,CASSRMLAPQETQYF
TRBV7-2,.,TRBJ2-2,once,TGTGCCAGCAGCTTCAGACCCGTGACCCAGGGGTCCGGGGAGCTGTTTTTT,CASSFRPVTQGSGELFF
TRBV7-8,TRBD2,TRBJ2-3,few,TGTGCCAGCAGCCTTAGCGGGAGGGAAGATACGCAGTATTTT,CASSLSGREDTQYF
TRBV6-2/TRBV6-3,.,TRBJ1-2,.,TGTGCCAGCAACCGGGACGCCAGGTCTCTTTATGGCTACACCTTC,CASNRDARSLYGYTF
TRBV18,.,TRBJ2-1,once,TGTGCCAGCTCTCCAGGCCAGCCCCCCTTCTTC,CASSPGQPPFF
TRBV29-1,TRBD1,TRBJ2-7,.,TGCAGCGTTGGGGGGGGACAGGGGTTCTCCGAGCAGTACTTC,CSVGGGQGFSEQYF
TRBV20-1,.,TRBJ2-5,few,TGCAGTGCTGACCCGGGGGGCGGGGCCCAAGAGACCCAGTACTTC,CSADPGGGAQETQYF
TRBV5-1,TRBD2,TRBJ2-7,.,TGCGACAGCAGCTTGGGGACTAGCGGGAGGACGAACTCCTACGAGCAGTACTTC,CDSSLGTSGRTNSYEQYF
TRBV4-3,.,TRBJ2-4,few,TGCGCCAGCAGCCAAGATTATTCCAGGGCCAAAAACATTCAGTACTTC,CASSQDYSRAKNIQYF
TRBV12-3/TRBV12-4,TRBD1,TRBJ1-2,few,TGTGCCAGCAGAGGGACAGGGGCTTTTTATGGCTACACCTTC,CASRGTGAFYGYTF